The rows below give T cell receptor beta chains drawn from one sample of a study of cytomegalovirus exposure and HLA in healthy donors. This table comes from immunoSEQ multiplex PCR, and its TCRdb copy is limited to in-frame clones, with some not included. The sample lists some 200,000 clones; about four fifths were seen once. The sample was PBMCs. These receptor sequences come from a woman aged 18 to 35 in good health and CMV-seronegative. The CDR3 runs from the conserved cysteine through the conserved F or W. The D gene is left open where the match is weak. Part of the rows lack a size; the others show once, few, many or a class for expanded clones.

clone_size	j_call	d_call	v_call	cdr3_nt	cdr3_aa
few	TRBJ2-2	TRBD1	TRBV10-3	TGTGCCATCGGCGACAGGGCGGAGACCGGGGAGCTGTTTTTT	CAIGDRAETGELFF
.	TRBJ2-5	.	TRBV7-2	TGTGCCAGCAGCTTAGTGAGGGAGACGGGTGCATTACAAGAGACCCAGTACTTC	CASSLVRETGALQETQYF
.	TRBJ1-5	TRBD1	TRBV6-6	TGTGCCAGCATTTCAGGGGGCGAGGATCAGCCCCAGCATTTT	CASISGGEDQPQHF
few	TRBJ1-5	.	TRBV7-9	TGTGCCAGCAGCTTAGGGAGTGGTCATCAGCCCCAGCATTTT	CASSLGSGHQPQHF
.	TRBJ1-5	TRBD1	TRBV6-6	TGTGCCAGCAGTTTGACAGGGGTTCACGATCAGCCCCAGCATTTT	CASSLTGVHDQPQHF
.	TRBJ1-2	.	TRBV19	TGTGCCAGTAGTACTTCCCGGACAGCTAACTATGGCTACACCTTC	CASSTSRTANYGYTF
.	TRBJ1-1	TRBD1	TRBV28	TGTGCCAGCAGGGGAAGCAGGGGGGAGAACACTGAAGCTTTCTTT	CASRGSRGENTEAFF
.	TRBJ2-3	TRBD2	TRBV25-1	TGTGCCAGCAGAGCGGGGGAGTTCACAGATACGCAGTATTTT	CASRAGEFTDTQYF
.	TRBJ2-3	TRBD2	TRBV27	TGTGCCAGCAGTTTGGTAGCGGGAGCAGATACGCAGTATTTT	CASSLVAGADTQYF
once	TRBJ2-1	TRBD2	TRBV4-3	TGCGCCAGCAGCCAAGATATAGCGGGAGGGCCGGTTGAGCAGTTCTTC	CASSQDIAGGPVEQFF
.	TRBJ1-1	.	TRBV9	TGTGCCAGCAGCGCCGCCGCGCAGGAGGGAGCTGAAGCTTTCTTT	CASSAAAQEGAEAFF
.	TRBJ1-1	.	TRBV5-4	TGTGCCAGCAGCTACGGGGGGGCAGGGGACACTGAAGCTTTCTTT	CASSYGGAGDTEAFF
.	TRBJ2-5	TRBD1	TRBV6-1	TGTGCCAGCAGGGGAGACAGGGCGCTGGAGACCCAGTACTTC	CASRGDRALETQYF
.	TRBJ2-1	.	TRBV4-3	TGCGCCAGCAGCCTAAGCGAGAGCTCCTACAATGAGCAGTTCTTC	CASSLSESSYNEQFF
.	TRBJ2-3	TRBD2	TRBV6-5	TGTGCCAGCAGTTCCGGACTAGCGACAGATACGCAGTATTTT	CASSSGLATDTQYF
once	TRBJ2-5	TRBD1	TRBV7-7	TGTGCTAGCAGCAGGGGACAGGAACATTTGGAGACCCAGTACTTC	CASSRGQEHLETQYF
.	TRBJ1-5	TRBD1	TRBV7-2	TGTGCCAGCAGCTTAGACGGACAGGGCTATCAGCCCCAGCATTTT	CASSLDGQGYQPQHF
.	TRBJ1-4	.	TRBV19	TGTGCCAGTAGCCTCCTCCTACGGGCAACTAATGAAAAACTGTTTTTT	CASSLLLRATNEKLFF
.	TRBJ2-3	.	TRBV6-6	TGTGCCAGCCTAATGCAGGGGAGCACAGATACGCAGTATTTT	CASLMQGSTDTQYF
.	TRBJ1-1	.	TRBV29-1	TGCAGCGTTGAAGATGGGGAGGGGGCTGAAGCTTTCTTT	CSVEDGEGAEAFF
.	TRBJ2-7	.	TRBV5-8	TGTGCCAGCAGCACGGAACGGGGTGTCTACGAGCAGTACTTC	CASSTERGVYEQYF
.	TRBJ2-1	TRBD2	TRBV7-2	TGTGCCAGCAGCTTAGGGGGGTGGGGGCGGGAGGGAAATGAGCAGTTCTTC	CASSLGGWGREGNEQFF
once	TRBJ1-3	.	TRBV7-2	TGTGCCAGCAGCTTATGGGGGGGAGCTGGAAACACCATATATTTT	CASSLWGGAGNTIYF
.	TRBJ1-1	TRBD1	TRBV30	TGTGCCTCTTCGGGACAGGGGCCGCCGGGTGAAGCTTTCTTT	CASSGQGPPGEAFF
.	TRBJ1-2	.	TRBV7-4	TGTGCCAGCAGCTCCAGGGGAACTCTCCCTTTCTATGGCTACACCTTC	CASSSRGTLPFYGYTF
.	TRBJ2-2	TRBD2	TRBV14	TGTGCCAGCAGCCTGACCAAACCGGGACTAGCGGCCCTCTCCGGGGAGCTGTTTTTT	CASSLTKPGLAALSGELFF
once	TRBJ2-2	TRBD2	TRBV28	TGTGCCAGCAGTTTAGCCGGACTAGCTGCGATCGGGGAGCTGTTTTTT	CASSLAGLAAIGELFF
.	TRBJ2-1	TRBD2	TRBV10-1	TGCGCCAGCAGTGAAGGAGCGGGGGATCAACTCGCGTACAATGAGCAGTTCTTC	CASSEGAGDQLAYNEQFF
.	TRBJ1-1	TRBD1	TRBV7-9	TGTGCCAGCAGCTTAACAGGGGCGCTGGACACTGAAGCTTTCTTT	CASSLTGALDTEAFF
.	TRBJ2-3	TRBD1	TRBV11-2	TGTGCCAGCAGCTTATCAGACAGGGCAAAGGATACGCAGTATTTT	CASSLSDRAKDTQYF
.	TRBJ2-4	TRBD2	TRBV7-6	TGTGCCAGCAGCCCCGGGGGACTAAACTTAGCCAAAAACATTCAGTACTTC	CASSPGGLNLAKNIQYF
.	TRBJ2-1	TRBD2	TRBV4-1	TGCGCCAGCAGCCAAGTCGGACTAGCGGGAGGAGTGGCCAATGAGCAGTTCTTC	CASSQVGLAGGVANEQFF
.	TRBJ1-5	.	TRBV2	TGTGCCAGCAGTGAAGTTAAACAGGCAGGGAATCAGCCCCAGCATTTT	CASSEVKQAGNQPQHF
.	TRBJ1-2	.	TRBV4-3	TGCGCCAGCAGCCACCTCCCGGGAGTGGGCGACTATGGCTACACCTTC	CASSHLPGVGDYGYTF
few	TRBJ1-1	TRBD1	TRBV5-1	TGCGCCAGCAGCGGGGGACAGCCGAACACTGAAGCTTTCTTT	CASSGGQPNTEAFF
.	TRBJ1-1	.	TRBV2	TGTGCCAGCAGTGCGGAGGCCATTCCGAACACTGAAGCTTTCTTT	CASSAEAIPNTEAFF
medium-sized	TRBJ2-1	.	TRBV6-6	TGTGCCAGCAGTTACTCGGGCGAATACAATGAGCAGTTCTTC	CASSYSGEYNEQFF
.	TRBJ2-2	TRBD2	TRBV6-6	TGTGCCCAAAGGGGAGGGAGAGATACCGGGGAGCTGTTTTTT	CAQRGGRDTGELFF
.	TRBJ2-1	.	TRBV21-1	TGTGCCAGCCGCTCCTTGCGGGCTCGGGTGCTGAGCAATGAGCAGTTCTTC	CASRSLRARVLSNEQFF
.	TRBJ1-4	TRBD1	TRBV6-6	TGTGCCAGCAGTTACCTGACAGGGGCGGGTAATGAAAAACTGTTTTTT	CASSYLTGAGNEKLFF
.	TRBJ1-3	.	TRBV7-9	TGTGCCAGCGGAACAGCAAACTCTGGAAACACCATATATTTT	CASGTANSGNTIYF
.	TRBJ1-1	.	TRBV19	TGTGCCAGTAGTATGACAGCGAACACTGAAGCTTTCTTT	CASSMTANTEAFF
.	TRBJ2-1	TRBD2	TRBV19	TGTGCCAGTAGTAATCTGGGCGGGAGCTCCTACAATGAGCAGTTCTTC	CASSNLGGSSYNEQFF
.	TRBJ2-3	TRBD2	TRBV13	TGTGCCAGCAGCTTACGACTAGCGGGGGCCACAGATACGCAGTATTTT	CASSLRLAGATDTQYF
.	TRBJ2-2	TRBD2	TRBV7-8	TGTGCCAGCAGCTTAGTTATGATGGGGACTAGAGGAGCCCGCGGGGAGCTGTTTTTT	CASSLVMMGTRGARGELFF
.	TRBJ2-2	TRBD2	TRBV9	TGTGCCAGCAGTTTAACCGGGACTAGCGGGAGGGACGGGGAGCTGTTTTTT	CASSLTGTSGRDGELFF